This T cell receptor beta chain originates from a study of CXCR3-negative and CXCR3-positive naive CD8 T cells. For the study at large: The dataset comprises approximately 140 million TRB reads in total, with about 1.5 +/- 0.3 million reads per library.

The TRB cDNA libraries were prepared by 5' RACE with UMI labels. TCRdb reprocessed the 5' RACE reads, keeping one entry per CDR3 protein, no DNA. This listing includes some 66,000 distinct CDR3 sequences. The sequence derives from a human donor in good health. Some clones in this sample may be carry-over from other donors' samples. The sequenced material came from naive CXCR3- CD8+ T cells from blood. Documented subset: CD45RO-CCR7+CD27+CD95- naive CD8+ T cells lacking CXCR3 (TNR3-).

The chain's CDR3 is CASRNQGGDEQYF. This chain links TRBV28 with TRBJ2-7; TCRdb outputs TRBD1, but without DNA this stays unchecked. The CDR3 has 13 amino acids. Per germline, CDR1 MDHEN and CDR2 SYDVKM.